This paragraph covers one T cell receptor (beta chain) sequence. V was cut by 6 bases and J by 8 bases, with 14 bases left in between. Germline assignment: CDR1 MNHNY and CDR2 SVGAGI (reference sequence). The CDR3 extends over 14 amino acids. The data originate from a study of radiotherapy plus CTLA-4 blockade in lung cancer. Some clones are missing from TCRdb's copy, which holds only in-frame ones; the method was immunoSEQ multiplex PCR. This table has 30,000 to 40,000 clones, roughly 71% appearing once. The clonotype originates from a human donor with non-small cell lung cancer who had stable disease on radiotherapy plus ipilimumab. The chain carries TRBV6-6 and TRBJ1-6, with D maybe TRBD1 (6 bases). The sequencing used peripheral blood, collected from a patient treated with radiotherapy plus ipilimumab. CDR3 loop: CASSPQGSHSPLHF. CDR3 coding DNA: TGTGCCAGCAGCCCACAGGGATCCCATTCACCCCTCCACTTT.